The sequence of this T cell receptor (beta chain) was determined in a study of Ad26.COV2.S vaccination and SARS-CoV-2 variants. For the study at large: Donor was in the COV1001 Ad26.COV2.S trial arm. Donor got 5x10^10 or 1x10^11 viral particles of Ad26.COV2.S. Study-wide results and limits: Post-vaccination breadth of spike-specific CD8+ and CD4+ T cell responses was reportedly substantial. Quantification of TCR breadth and depth may have yielded underestimates of total T cell responses.

Looked up from germline, CDR1 is LNHDA and CDR2 is SQIVND (reference sequence). The V end was cut by 8 bases, the J end by 1 base, with 14 bases between. The CDR3 runs 14 residues. The treatment is: roughly 20 received Ad26.COV2.S at low or high dose, single or two shots; about 5 received placebo; per-sample allocation not given. Samples came from day 63 after the first vaccine or placebo injection. Concerning this clone: The antigen is not known.

Using immunoSEQ multiplex PCR, the repertoire was profiled, and TCRdb retains in-frame clones only, with some absent. There are hundreds of thousands of clones in the sample; roughly nine tenths occur only once, and over 1.3% lies in the top ten. This sequence originates from a person between 18 and 65 years old who received the Ad26.COV2.S COVID-19 vaccine or a placebo. The sequenced sample was peripheral blood, obtained in a trial of Ad26.COV2.S vaccine versus placebo. V usage is TRBV19 and J usage is TRBJ1-2; no definite D call. Here the CDR3 DNA reads TGTGCCAGTCGAAGACACGGTGATAACTATGGCTACACCTTC. It translates to CASRRHGDNYGYTF.